The present entry profiles one TCR beta chain with its context. The specificity of this receptor is unknown. Base quality data are lacking; no much larger clone is found one base away. This specimen belongs to a study of control samples from healthy donors and cancer patients (dated by TCRdb to 2020 to 2021). Libraries were made using the immunoSEQ multiplex PCR assay. Held by TCRdb, this immuneACCESS table contains in-frame sequences only and omits some clones. Under half of the omission traces to an unresolved V gene where checked; the cause of the rest is unknown. For this sample there are 150,000 to 200,000 clones; under 95% appear just once. Approximately 1.4% of the sample is in the top ten clones. Relative to germline, V is missing 3 bases and J is missing 5 bases, with 9 bases of the junction outside any gene match. CDR1 and CDR2 were assigned from the germline V gene as SNHLY and FYNNEI. The CDR3 runs 16 amino acids, cysteine and phenylalanine included. Left in the record is the CDR3 DNA by itself, 48 bases read in frame from the first base.

Material: blood. The origin of this receptor is a woman aged 18-29 years in good health. The sequence joins TRBV2 to TRBJ1-4, and 7 bases in between align with TRBD1. In nucleotides, the sequence is TGTGCCAGCAGTGACCCGACCGGGACAGAGAATGAAAAACTGTTTTTT. This yields the protein CASSDPTGTENEKLFF.